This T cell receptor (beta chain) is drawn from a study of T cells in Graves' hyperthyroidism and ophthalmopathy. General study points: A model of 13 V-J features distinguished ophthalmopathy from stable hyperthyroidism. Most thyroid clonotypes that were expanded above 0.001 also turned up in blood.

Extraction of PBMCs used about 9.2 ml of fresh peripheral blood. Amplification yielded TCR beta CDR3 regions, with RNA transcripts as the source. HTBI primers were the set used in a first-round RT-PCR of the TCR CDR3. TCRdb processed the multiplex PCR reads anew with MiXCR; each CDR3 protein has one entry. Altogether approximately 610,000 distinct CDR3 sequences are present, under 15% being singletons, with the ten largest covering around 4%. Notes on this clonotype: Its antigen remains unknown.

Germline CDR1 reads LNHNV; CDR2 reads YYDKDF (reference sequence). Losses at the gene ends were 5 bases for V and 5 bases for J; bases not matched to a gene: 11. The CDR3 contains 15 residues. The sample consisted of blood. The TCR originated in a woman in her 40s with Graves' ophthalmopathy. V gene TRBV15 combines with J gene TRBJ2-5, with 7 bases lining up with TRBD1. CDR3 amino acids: CATSDDRVRGETQYF. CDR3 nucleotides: TGTGCCACCAGCGACGACAGGGTGAGAGGGGAGACCCAGTACTTC.